The 25 T cell receptor beta chains presented below share a single source sample, sequenced in a study of control samples from healthy donors and cancer patients. The method was immunoSEQ multiplex PCR; TCRdb's version includes in-frame clones alone and lacks a portion of them. The repertoire holds roughly 100,000 clones, with roughly four fifths as singletons. What was sequenced was blood. All receptors derive from a woman aged 45-65 years in good health.

The chain combines TRBV5-6 with TRBJ1-2; 7 bases agree with TRBD1. Germline V gene lookup returns CDR1 SGHDT and CDR2 YYEEEE. This CDR3 comprises 13 residues. V lost 5 bases to trimming and J lost 4 bases; unmatched junction nucleotides: 5. DNA of the CDR3: TGTGCCAGCAGTAAGGGACAGCTCTATGGCTACACCTTC. It yields the protein CASSKGQLYGYTF. The entire variable domain, with the rest obtained from reference TRBV5-6 and TRBJ1-2, is as follows: DAGVTQSPTHLIKTRGQQVTLRCSPKSGHDTVSWYQQALGQGPQFIFQYYEEEERQRGNFPDRFSGHQFPNYSSELNVNALLLGDSALYLCASSKGQLYGYTFGSGTRLTVV.

The V call is TRBV7-2, the J call TRBJ1-3; the match to TRBD1 covers 7 bases. The CDR3 extends over 18 amino acids. Germline CDR1 SGHTA, CDR2 FQGNSA. Germline trimming cut 4 bases from V and 0 bases from J; bases unmatched to any gene: 12. CDR3 amino acids: CASSWDSEVMDSGNTIYF. The DNA for the CDR3 is TGTGCCAGCAGCTGGGACAGTGAAGTAATGGACTCTGGAAACACCATATATTTT.

This sequence joins TRBV3-1 (or the pseudogene TRBV3-2) and TRBJ2-3, with 7 nucleotides matching TRBD1. Trimming removed 1 base from V and 0 bases from J; junction bases left unmatched: 1. From germline, CDR1 is LGHDT and CDR2 YNNKEL (reference sequence). This CDR3 is 15 amino acids long. The CDR3, as DNA: TGTGCCAGCAGCCAAGCGGGACAGAGCACAGATACGCAGTATTTT. It codes for CASSQAGQSTDTQYF.

This CDR3 is CASSAGGMGETQYF. The CDR3, as DNA: TGTGCCAGCAGCGCGGGGGGAATGGGAGAGACCCAGTACTTC. The chain combines TRBV11-3 with TRBJ2-5, with 8 nucleotides matching TRBD2. The CDR3 runs to 14 residues. With V trimmed by 5 bases and J by 4 bases, 6 bases remained unmatched. Per the germline V gene, CDR1 is SGHNT and CDR2 is YENEEA.

The chain couples TRBV24-1 to TRBJ2-5, with TRBD1 identical over 9 bases. The V gene end was trimmed by 3 bases and the J gene end by 5 bases; junction bases not matched to a gene: 6. CDR1 and CDR2 from the germline V gene are KGHDR and SFDVKD. There are 15 residues in the CDR3. The CDR3 bases are TGTGCCACCAGTGATCCGCGACAGGGGGTCGAGACCCAGTACTTC. Amino acids: CATSDPRQGVETQYF.

This clone appeared a single time. This chain joins TRBV27 and TRBJ2-5; 7 bases agree with TRBD2. This CDR3 is 15 amino acids long. Germline lookup yields CDR1 MNHEY and CDR2 SMNVEV (reference sequence). J was trimmed by 5 bases and V by 6 bases; bases with no gene match: 12. CDR3 nucleotide sequence: TGTGCCAGCAGGACCCAAACCTCCGGGAGGGAGACCCAGTACTTC. Its protein product is CASRTQTSGRETQYF.

The V gene is TRBV4-3, the J gene TRBJ1-2; no clear D. Germline assignment: CDR1 LGHNA and CDR2 YSLEER. V was pared by 4 bases and J by 0 bases, with 6 bases between. The CDR3 runs to 13 residues. The DNA of the CDR3 is TGCGCCAGCAGCCGAGACACTAACTATGGCTACACCTTC. Its protein product is CASSRDTNYGYTF.

The rearrangement links TRBV12-3 or TRBV12-4 to TRBJ1-1; no definite D call. Trimming took off 6 bases at V and 3 bases at J, with 11 bases between the two ends. This CDR3 has 13 residues. The CDR3 DNA is TGTGCCAGCAGCCCCTGGATCGACACTGAAGCTTTCTTT. Protein sequence: CASSPWIDTEAFF.

This chain links TRBV19 with TRBJ1-5; 10 nucleotides line up with TRBD1. Germline CDR1 and CDR2: LNHDA and SQIVND (reference sequence). The CDR3 sequence is 15 residues long. Trimming at V came to 5 bases and at J to 2 bases, leaving 3 bases not matched to a gene. CDR3 protein: CASSPTGGGNQPQHF. In DNA, the CDR3 is TGTGCCAGTAGTCCGACAGGGGGCGGCAATCAGCCCCAGCATTTT.

This rearrangement joins TRBV28 to TRBJ1-2; the D gene is possibly TRBD1 (6 bases). This CDR3 is 12 amino acids long. V lost 10 bases and J lost 4, with 13 bases in between. The germline CDR1 and CDR2 sequences are MDHEN and SYDVKM. CDR3 in DNA: TGTGCCACCCAGGGGAGTTTCTATGGCTACACCTTC. Its protein is CATQGSFYGYTF.

The gene calls are TRBV4-1 and TRBJ1-3; D is undetermined. Germline V CDR1 and CDR2: MGHRA, YSYEKL. The CDR3 consists of 12 residues. Trimming took off 2 bases at V and 7 bases at J, with 6 bases between the two ends. CDR3 sequence: CASSQTGNTIYF. The CDR3 DNA reads TGCGCCAGCAGCCAAACCGGGAACACCATATATTTT.

The chain is built from TRBV9 and TRBJ2-1; the match to TRBD2 covers 7 bases. V was clipped by 1 base and J by 4 bases; unmatched bases: 5. The CDR3 length is 15 residues. Germline V lookup: CDR1 SGDLS, CDR2 YYNGEE. CDR3 sequence reads: CASSVFPSGYNEQFF. The CDR3 nucleotides read TGTGCCAGCAGCGTATTCCCTAGCGGTTACAATGAGCAGTTCTTC.

This chain links TRBV18 with TRBJ1-6; 7 bases are shared with TRBD1. V trimming: 1 base; J trimming: 7 bases; junction bases outside the gene matches: 7. Germline CDR1 KGHSH, CDR2 LQKENI. The CDR3 has 16 amino acids. The CDR3 reads CASSPLLDRENSPLHF. Written as DNA, the CDR3 is TGTGCCAGCTCACCACTACTAGACAGGGAAAATTCACCCCTCCACTTT.

The chain combines TRBV7-2 with TRBJ1-1; tentative D call: TRBD1 (6 bases). Germline V gene sequence: CDR1 SGHTA, CDR2 FQGNSA. Between the trimmed V and J ends, which lost 5 bases and 4 bases, there was a span of 14 bases. The CDR3 spans 14 residues. The CDR3 is CASSRGGRLTEAFF. DNA of the CDR3: TGTGCCAGCAGCCGGGGGGGGCGGCTCACTGAAGCTTTCTTT.

V and J are TRBV7-6 and TRBJ1-4, with 10 bases lining up with TRBD1. CDR3 length: 15 amino acids. Germline assignment: CDR1 SGHVS and CDR2 FNYEAQ. V dropped 3 bases and J dropped 8; count of bases not matched to a gene: 6. The DNA of the CDR3 is TGTGCCAGCAGCTTTGGGACAGGGGTTTTCGAAAAACTGTTTTTT. Residues: CASSFGTGVFEKLFF.

The J gene is TRBJ1-4, the V gene TRBV28; D remains ambiguous. The CDR3 extends over 13 amino acids. V gave up 9 bases and J gave up 6 bases, with 14 bases separating them. The germline V gene encodes CDR1 MDHEN and CDR2 SYDVKM. CDR3 nucleotides: TGTGCCAGTTCTTCTCGGAACGATGAAAAACTGTTTTTT. Its protein product is CASSSRNDEKLFF.

The V and J genes are TRBV29-1 and TRBJ1-5; 10 bases fit TRBD1. V lost 6 bases, J lost 2 bases, and 4 bases stayed unmatched. This CDR3 contains 14 residues. CDR1 and CDR2 from the germline V gene are SQVTM and ANQGSEA. Here the CDR3 reads CSVTGTGGNQPQHF. CDR3 bases: TGCAGCGTAACAGGGACAGGGGGCAATCAGCCCCAGCATTTT. The full variable domain, its missing parts supplied by reference TRBV29-1 and TRBJ1-5, is SAVISQKPSRDICQRGTSLTIQCQVDSQVTMMFWYRQQPGQSLTLIATANQGSEATYESGFVIDKFPISRPNLTFSTLTVSNMSPEDSSIYLCSVTGTGGNQPQHFGDGTRLSIL.

The chain recombines TRBV4-1 with TRBJ2-7, with TRBD1 as a possible D gene (6 bases). Germline V gives CDR1 MGHRA, CDR2 YSYEKL. The germline V and J ends were trimmed by 0 bases and 1 base, with 13 bases remaining between them. CDR3 size: 16 residues. The CDR3 bases are TGCGCCAGCAGCCAAGATTGGCCTGGACAGTCCTACGAGCAGTACTTC. As protein: CASSQDWPGQSYEQYF.

This clone turned up a few times. This chain links TRBV19 with TRBJ2-2; 7 positions match TRBD1. Per the germline V gene, CDR1 is LNHDA and CDR2 is SQIVND (reference sequence). CDR3 length: 14 residues. V gave up 4 bases and J gave up 4 bases; unmatched junction bases: 3. CDR3 sequence reads: CASSSTGVTGELFF. CDR3 nucleotide sequence: TGTGCCAGTAGTAGTACAGGGGTCACCGGGGAGCTGTTTTTT.

The CDR3: CASSRRGSSYEQYF. CDR3 DNA: TGTGCCAGCAGCCGGAGGGGGAGCTCCTACGAGCAGTACTTC. The gene calls are TRBV5-8 and TRBJ2-7; either TRBD1 or TRBD2 may fit D (6 bases each). The CDR3 spans 14 residues. The V and J ends lost 4 bases and 0 bases respectively, with 11 bases between them. Germline assignment: CDR1 SGHTS and CDR2 YDEGEE.

The chain is built from TRBV10-3 and TRBJ1-4; D unclear. The CDR3 consists of 14 residues. Trimming cost V 3 bases and J 6 bases, with 11 bases left between them. CDR1 and CDR2 from the germline V gene are ENHRY and SYGVKD. CDR3 DNA: TGTGCCATCAGTGACGTTGTCGGACATGAAAAACTGTTTTTT. Its protein product is CAISDVVGHEKLFF.

The table lists this clone with a few counts. The sample holds other DNA sequences that translate to the same CDR3. The rearrangement links TRBV6-1 to TRBJ2-5; D not certain. The CDR3 length is 15 residues. The V end lost 0 bases, the J end lost 2 bases, and 10 bases lay between the germline ends. Germline V gene lookup returns CDR1 MNHNS and CDR2 SASEGT. CDR3 DNA: TGTGCCAGCAGTGAAGCGCTGGGCTTTCAAGAGACCCAGTACTTC. This encodes CASSEALGFQETQYF.

This chain links TRBV9 with TRBJ2-2; TRBD2 matches at 8 bases. Trimming removed 0 bases from V and 4 bases from J; junction bases left unmatched: 8. Germline-derived CDR1 and CDR2 are SGDLS and YYNGEE. The CDR3 is made up of 17 amino acids. The CDR3 sequence is CASSVASGGLFTGELFF. Written as DNA, the CDR3 is TGTGCCAGCAGCGTAGCCTCGGGGGGGCTATTCACCGGGGAGCTGTTTTTT.

V gene TRBV11-3 combines with J gene TRBJ2-1, with TRBD1 matching over 8 bases. CDR3 length equals 13 residues. V dropped 2 bases and J dropped 9; count of bases not matched to a gene: 3. Germline CDR1 is SGHNT and CDR2 is YENEEA. The CDR3 sequence: CASSLSGGGEQFF. CDR3 DNA sequence: TGTGCCAGCAGCTTATCAGGGGGCGGTGAGCAGTTCTTC.

The chain recombines TRBV7-2 with TRBJ1-6, with D uncertain. The CDR3 extends over 18 amino acids. Deletions cut 2 bases from V and 6 bases from J, with 20 bases between. CDR1 is SGHTA and CDR2 is FQGNSA in the germline V gene. Written as DNA, the CDR3 is TGTGCCAGCAGCTTATTTGGCGGAACACAAAGCTTTAATTCACCCCTCCACTTT. This codes for CASSLFGGTQSFNSPLHF.